The entry below describes one T cell receptor (beta chain). The data were obtained in a study of blood T cell repertoires in COVID-19. Trimming removed 0 bases at V and 5 bases at J, with 14 bases between. Per the germline V gene, CDR1 is LGHNA and CDR2 is YSLEER. This CDR3 is 16 amino acids long. Libraries were prepared by immunoSEQ multiplex PCR; TCRdb keeps only in-frame clonotypes and omits some of them. The sample holds a few hundred thousand clones, more than 70% seen once. The sequenced sample was peripheral blood. The clonotype was recovered from a woman under 40 with COVID-19, enrolled during active disease. The chain recombines TRBV4-3 with TRBJ1-5; the D is unclear. The chain's CDR3 is CASSQDFPGLDQPQHF. DNA for the CDR3: TGCGCCAGCAGCCAAGATTTCCCGGGGTTAGATCAGCCCCAGCATTTT.